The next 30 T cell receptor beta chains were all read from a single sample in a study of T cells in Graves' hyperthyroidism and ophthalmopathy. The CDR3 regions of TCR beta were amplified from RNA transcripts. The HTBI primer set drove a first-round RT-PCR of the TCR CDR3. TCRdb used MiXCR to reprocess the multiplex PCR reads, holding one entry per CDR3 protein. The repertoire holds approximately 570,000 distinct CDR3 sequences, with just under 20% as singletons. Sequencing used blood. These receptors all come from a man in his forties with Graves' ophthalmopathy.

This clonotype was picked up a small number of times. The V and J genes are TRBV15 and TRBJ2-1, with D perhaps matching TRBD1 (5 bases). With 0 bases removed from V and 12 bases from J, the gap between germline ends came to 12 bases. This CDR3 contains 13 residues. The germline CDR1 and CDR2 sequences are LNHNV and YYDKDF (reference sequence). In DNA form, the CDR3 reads TGTGCCACCAGCAGAGAGGGGCAGGCTTGGCAGTTCTTC. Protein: CATSREGQAWQFF.

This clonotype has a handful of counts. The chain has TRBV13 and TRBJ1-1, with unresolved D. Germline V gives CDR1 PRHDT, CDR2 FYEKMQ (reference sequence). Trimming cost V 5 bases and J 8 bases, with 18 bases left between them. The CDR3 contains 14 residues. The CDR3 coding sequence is TGTGCCAGCAGCAGCCGCTCCCGACCCGGAGAAGCTTTCTTT. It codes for CASSSRSRPGEAFF.

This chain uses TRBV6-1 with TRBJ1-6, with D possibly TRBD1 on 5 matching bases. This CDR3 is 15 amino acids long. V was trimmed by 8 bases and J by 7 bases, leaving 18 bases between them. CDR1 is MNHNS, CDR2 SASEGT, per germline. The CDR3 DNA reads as TGTGCCAGCGCAGTGGAGGGCAGGGCAAATTCACCCCTCCACTTT. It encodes CASAVEGRANSPLHF.

CDR3 residues: CASSYGLRPGKSMDNEQFF. The DNA for the CDR3 is TGTGCCAGCAGCTACGGCCTACGACCCGGCAAATCAATGGACAATGAGCAGTTCTTC. The chain couples TRBV6-2 or TRBV6-3 to TRBJ2-1, with D uncertain. This CDR3 is 19 amino acids long. Trimming shortened V by 6 bases and J by 5 bases, and 29 bases separated the two germline ends. Germline V gene lookup returns CDR1 MNHEY and CDR2 SVGEGT.

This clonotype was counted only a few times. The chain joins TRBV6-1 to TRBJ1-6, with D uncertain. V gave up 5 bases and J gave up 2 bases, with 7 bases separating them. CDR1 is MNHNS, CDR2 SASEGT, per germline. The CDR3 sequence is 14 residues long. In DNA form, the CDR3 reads TGTGCCAGCAGTACCCAGGCCTATAATTCACCCCTCCACTTT. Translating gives CASSTQAYNSPLHF.

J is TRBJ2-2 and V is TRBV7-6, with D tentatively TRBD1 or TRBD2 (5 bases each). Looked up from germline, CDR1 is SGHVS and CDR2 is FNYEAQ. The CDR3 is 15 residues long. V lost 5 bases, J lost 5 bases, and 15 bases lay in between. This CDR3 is CASSPWVEGTGELFF. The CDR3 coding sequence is TGTGCCAGCAGCCCATGGGTAGAGGGGACCGGGGAGCTGTTTTTT.

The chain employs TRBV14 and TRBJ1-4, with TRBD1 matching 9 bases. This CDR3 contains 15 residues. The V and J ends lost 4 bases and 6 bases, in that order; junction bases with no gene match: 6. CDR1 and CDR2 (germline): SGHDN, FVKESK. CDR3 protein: CASSLTGGGHEKLFF. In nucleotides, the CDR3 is TGTGCCAGCAGCCTTACAGGGGGCGGCCATGAAAAACTGTTTTTT. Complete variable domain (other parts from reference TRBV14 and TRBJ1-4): EAGVTQFPSHSVIEKGQTVTLRCDPISGHDNLYWYRRVMGKEIKFLLHFVKESKQDESGMPNNRFLAERTGGTYSTLKVQPAELEDSGVYFCASSLTGGGHEKLFFGSGTQLSVL.

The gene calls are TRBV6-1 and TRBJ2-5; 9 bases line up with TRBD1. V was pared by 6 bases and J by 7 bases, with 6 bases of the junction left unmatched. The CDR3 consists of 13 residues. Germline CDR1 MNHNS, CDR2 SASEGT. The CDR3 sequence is CASRAGTGWTQYF. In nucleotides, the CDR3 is TGTGCCAGCAGGGCCGGGACAGGGTGGACCCAGTACTTC.

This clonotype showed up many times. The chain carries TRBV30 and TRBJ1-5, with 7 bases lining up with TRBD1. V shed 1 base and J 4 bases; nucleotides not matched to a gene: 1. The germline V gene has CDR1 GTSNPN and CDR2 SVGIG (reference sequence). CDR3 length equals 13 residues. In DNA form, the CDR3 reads TGTGCCTGGAGTGGGGACAGTAATCAGCCCCAGCATTTT. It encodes CAWSGDSNQPQHF. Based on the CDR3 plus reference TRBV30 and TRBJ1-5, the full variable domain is SQTIHQWPATLVQPVGSPLSLECTVEGTSNPNLYWYRQAAGRGLQLLFYSVGIGQISSEVPQNLSASRPQDRQFILSSKKLLLSDSGFYLCAWSGDSNQPQHFGDGTRLSIL.

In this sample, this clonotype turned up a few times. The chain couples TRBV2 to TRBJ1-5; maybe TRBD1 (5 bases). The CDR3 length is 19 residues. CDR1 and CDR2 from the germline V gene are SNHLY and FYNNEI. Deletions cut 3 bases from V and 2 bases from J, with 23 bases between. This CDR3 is CASSEPGSFGGARNQPQHF. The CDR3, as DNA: TGTGCCAGCAGTGAGCCAGGGAGCTTCGGGGGTGCTCGCAATCAGCCCCAGCATTTT.

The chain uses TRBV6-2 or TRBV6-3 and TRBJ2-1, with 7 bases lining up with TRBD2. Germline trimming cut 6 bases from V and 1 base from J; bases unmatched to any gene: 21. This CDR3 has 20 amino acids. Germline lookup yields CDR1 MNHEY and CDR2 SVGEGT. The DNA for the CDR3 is TGTGCCAGCAGACCGCCACCTCGCGGGAGAGTCTCTAGGTCCTACAATGAGCAGTTCTTC. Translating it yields CASRPPPRGRVSRSYNEQFF.

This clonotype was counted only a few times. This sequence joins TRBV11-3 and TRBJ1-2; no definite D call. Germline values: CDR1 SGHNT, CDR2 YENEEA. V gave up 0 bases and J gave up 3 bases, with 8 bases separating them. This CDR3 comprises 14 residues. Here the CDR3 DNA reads TGTGCCAGCAGCTTAGAAAAGTACCACTATGGCTACACCTTC. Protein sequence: CASSLEKYHYGYTF.

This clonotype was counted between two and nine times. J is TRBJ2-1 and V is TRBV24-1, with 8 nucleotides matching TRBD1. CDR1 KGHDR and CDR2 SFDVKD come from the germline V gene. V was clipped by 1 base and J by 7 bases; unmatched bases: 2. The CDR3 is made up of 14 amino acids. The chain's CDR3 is CATSDFRQGNEQFF. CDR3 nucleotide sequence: TGTGCCACCAGTGATTTCCGACAGGGGAATGAGCAGTTCTTC.

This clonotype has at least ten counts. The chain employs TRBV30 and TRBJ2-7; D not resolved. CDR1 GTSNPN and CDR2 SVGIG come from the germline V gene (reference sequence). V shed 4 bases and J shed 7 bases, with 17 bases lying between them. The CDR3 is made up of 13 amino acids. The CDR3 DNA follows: TGTGCCTGGAATCGGGTACTATGGACGGAGCAGTACTTC. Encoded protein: CAWNRVLWTEQYF.

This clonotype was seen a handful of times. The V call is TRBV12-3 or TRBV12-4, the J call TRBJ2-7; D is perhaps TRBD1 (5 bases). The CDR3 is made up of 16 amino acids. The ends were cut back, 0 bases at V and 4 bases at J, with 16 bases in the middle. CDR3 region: CASSLAEWQGSYEQYF. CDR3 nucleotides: TGTGCCAGCAGTTTAGCGGAATGGCAGGGCTCGTACGAGCAGTACTTC.

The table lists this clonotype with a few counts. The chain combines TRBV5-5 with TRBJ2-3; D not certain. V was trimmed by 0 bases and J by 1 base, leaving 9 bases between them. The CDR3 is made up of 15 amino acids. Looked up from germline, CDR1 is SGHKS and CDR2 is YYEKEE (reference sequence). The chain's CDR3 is CASSLGVGRTDTQYF. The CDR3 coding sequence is TGTGCCAGCAGCTTGGGGGTTGGGCGCACAGATACGCAGTATTTT.

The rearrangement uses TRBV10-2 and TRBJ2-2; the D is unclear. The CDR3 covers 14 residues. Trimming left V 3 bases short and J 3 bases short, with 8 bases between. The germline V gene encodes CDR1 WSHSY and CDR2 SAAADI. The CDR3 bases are TGCGCCAGCAGTGAATTGGGGTACACCGGGGAGCTGTTTTTT. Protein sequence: CASSELGYTGELFF.

The CDR3 protein is CASSRTSGGPNTGELFF. CDR3 nucleotide sequence: TGTGCCAGCAGCCGGACTAGCGGGGGCCCCAACACCGGGGAGCTGTTTTTT. The V call is TRBV7-8, the J call TRBJ2-2; the match to TRBD2 covers 13 bases. Germline CDR1 SGHVS, CDR2 FQNEAQ. This CDR3 has 17 amino acids. With 5 bases clipped from V and 2 bases from J, the junction kept 5 bases outside the gene matches.

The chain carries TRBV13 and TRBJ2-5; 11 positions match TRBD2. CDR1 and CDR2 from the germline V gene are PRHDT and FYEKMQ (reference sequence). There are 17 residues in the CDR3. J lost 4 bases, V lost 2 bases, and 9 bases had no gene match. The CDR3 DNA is TGTGCCAGCAGCTTACCTAACGTAGCGGGAGGGCCAGAGACCCAGTACTTC. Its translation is CASSLPNVAGGPETQYF.

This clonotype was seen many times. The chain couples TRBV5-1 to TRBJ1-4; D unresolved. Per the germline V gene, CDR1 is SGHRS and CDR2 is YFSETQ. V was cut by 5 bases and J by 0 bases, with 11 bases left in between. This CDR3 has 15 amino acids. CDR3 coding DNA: TGCGCCAGCAGGAGGGCTCCAGCAACTAATGAAAAACTGTTTTTT. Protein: CASRRAPATNEKLFF.

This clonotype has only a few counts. DNA for the CDR3: TGTGCCAGCAGTTACCCAGGAGGGGTCGAGCAGTACTTC. Translating it yields CASSYPGGVEQYF. V and J are TRBV6-2 or TRBV6-3 and TRBJ2-7, with D possibly matching TRBD2 (6 bases). Trimming stripped 2 bases from V and 6 bases from J, with 11 bases between. The CDR3 is 13 residues long. The germline V gene encodes CDR1 MNHEY and CDR2 SVGEGT.

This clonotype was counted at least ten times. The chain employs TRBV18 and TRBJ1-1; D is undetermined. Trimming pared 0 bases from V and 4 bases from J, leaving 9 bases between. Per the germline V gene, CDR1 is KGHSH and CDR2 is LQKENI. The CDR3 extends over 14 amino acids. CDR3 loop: CASSPPRPSTEAFF. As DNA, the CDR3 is TGTGCCAGCTCACCACCGCGGCCTTCCACTGAAGCTTTCTTT.

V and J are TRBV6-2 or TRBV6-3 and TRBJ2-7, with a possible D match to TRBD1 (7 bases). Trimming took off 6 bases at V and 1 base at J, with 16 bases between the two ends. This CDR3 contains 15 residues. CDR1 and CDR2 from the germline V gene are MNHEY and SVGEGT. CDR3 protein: CASRGGGRRSYEQYF. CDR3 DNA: TGTGCCAGCAGAGGAGGGGGCAGGCGGTCCTACGAGCAGTACTTC.

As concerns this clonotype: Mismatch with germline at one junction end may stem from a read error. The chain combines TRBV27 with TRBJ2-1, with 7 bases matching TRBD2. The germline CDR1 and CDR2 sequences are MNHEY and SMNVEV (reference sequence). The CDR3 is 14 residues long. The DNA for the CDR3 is TGTGTCAGCAGTTTCAGCGGGGATTACAATGAGCAGTTCTTC. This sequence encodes CVSSFSGDYNEQFF.

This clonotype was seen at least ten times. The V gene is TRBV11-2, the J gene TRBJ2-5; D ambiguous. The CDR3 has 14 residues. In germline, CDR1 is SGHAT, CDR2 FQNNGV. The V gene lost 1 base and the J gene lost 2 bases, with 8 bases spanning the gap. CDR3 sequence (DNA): TGTGCCAGCAGCTTAGGAAGGGTTCAAGAGACCCAGTACTTC. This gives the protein CASSLGRVQETQYF.

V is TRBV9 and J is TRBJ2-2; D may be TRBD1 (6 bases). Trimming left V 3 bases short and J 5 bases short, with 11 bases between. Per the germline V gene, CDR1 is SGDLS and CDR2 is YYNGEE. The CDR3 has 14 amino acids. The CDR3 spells CASSAGGITGELFF. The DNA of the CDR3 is TGTGCCAGCAGCGCTGGGGGCATTACCGGGGAGCTGTTTTTT.

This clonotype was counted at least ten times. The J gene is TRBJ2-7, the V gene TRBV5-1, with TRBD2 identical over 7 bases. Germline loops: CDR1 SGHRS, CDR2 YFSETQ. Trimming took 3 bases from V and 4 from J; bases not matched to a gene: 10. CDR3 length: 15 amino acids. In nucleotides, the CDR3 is TGCGCCAGCAGCTCTTTCTCGGGAGGTTTGTACGAGCAGTACTTC. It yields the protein CASSSFSGGLYEQYF. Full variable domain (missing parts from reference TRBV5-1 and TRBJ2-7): KAGVTQTPRYLIKTRGQQVTLSCSPISGHRSVSWYQQTPGQGLQFLFEYFSETQRNKGNFPGRFSGRQFSNSRSEMNVSTLELGDSALYLCASSSFSGGLYEQYFGPGTRLTVT.

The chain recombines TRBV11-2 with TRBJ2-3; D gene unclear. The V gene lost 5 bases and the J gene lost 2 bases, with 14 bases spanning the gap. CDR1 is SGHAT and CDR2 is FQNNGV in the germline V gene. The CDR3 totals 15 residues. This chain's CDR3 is CASSERPRSTDTQYF. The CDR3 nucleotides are TGTGCCAGCAGCGAACGGCCGAGATCCACAGATACGCAGTATTTT.

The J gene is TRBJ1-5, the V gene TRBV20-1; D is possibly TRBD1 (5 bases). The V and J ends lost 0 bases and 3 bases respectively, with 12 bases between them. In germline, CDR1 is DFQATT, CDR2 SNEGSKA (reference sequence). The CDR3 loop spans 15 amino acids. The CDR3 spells CSAREGDGANQPQHF. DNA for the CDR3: TGCAGTGCTAGAGAGGGGGACGGGGCCAATCAGCCCCAGCATTTT.

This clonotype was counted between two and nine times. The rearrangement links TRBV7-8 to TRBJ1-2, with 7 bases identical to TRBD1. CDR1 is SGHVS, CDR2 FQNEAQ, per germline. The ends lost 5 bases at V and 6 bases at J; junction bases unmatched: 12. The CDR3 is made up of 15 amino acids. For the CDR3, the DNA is TGTGCCAGCAGCCTTCGACAGGGCTCAGAAAATGGCTACACCTTC. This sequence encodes CASSLRQGSENGYTF.